This is a list of T cell receptor beta chains from one sample in a study of blood T cell repertoires in COVID-19. Sequencing was performed with immunoSEQ multiplex PCR; in TCRdb, only in-frame clones are kept and a portion is missing. Of about 180,000 clones listed, 87% are singletons. Sequenced input: peripheral blood. These receptor sequences come from a woman aged 45-59 years with acute or convalescent COVID-19. Both conserved end residues are part of each CDR3. Fields, in order: D gene, J gene, clone size, V gene, CDR3 DNA, CDR3 protein. D genes are given only for firm matches. Only part of the rows carry a size: once, few, many, or a class if the clone is expanded.

.	TRBJ2-7	.	TRBV10-1	TGCGCCAGCAGTGAGCGACCAGGCAAGCCCACCTACGAGCAGTACTTC	CASSERPGKPTYEQYF
.	TRBJ1-2	.	TRBV9	TGTGCCAGCAGCGTAGAAGGGCGGGGCGGCTACACCTTC	CASSVEGRGGYTF
.	TRBJ1-1	.	TRBV6-5	TGTGCCAGCAGCCGGGGGAGGGATGACACTGAAGCTTTCTTT	CASSRGRDDTEAFF
TRBD1	TRBJ1-2	.	TRBV7-2	TGTGCCAGCAGCCCTGGGACAGGAACCAACTATGGCTACACCTTC	CASSPGTGTNYGYTF
.	TRBJ1-1	.	TRBV5-1	TGCGCCAGCAGCTTGACAGGGTCATTGGACACTGAAGCTTTCTTT	CASSLTGSLDTEAFF
.	TRBJ2-2	.	TRBV5-1	TGCGCCAGCAGCCCGGACAACCGCCCCGGGGAGCTGTTTTTT	CASSPDNRPGELFF
.	TRBJ1-1	.	TRBV3-1/TRBV3-2	TGTGCCAGCAGCCGAGGGCCGAACACTGAAGCTTTCTTT	CASSRGPNTEAFF
.	TRBJ2-5	.	TRBV7-2	TGTGCCAGCACCCCCTCCTACGCACTCCAAGAGACCCAGTACTTC	CASTPSYALQETQYF
TRBD1	TRBJ2-1	.	TRBV3-1/TRBV3-2	TGTGCCAGCAGCCAAGGGACAGGGGGCCTATACAATGAGCAGTTCTTC	CASSQGTGGLYNEQFF
.	TRBJ2-1	few	TRBV7-2	TGTGCCAGCAGCTTAGCCCGGAGTAATGAGCAGTTCTTC	CASSLARSNEQFF
TRBD1	TRBJ2-5	.	TRBV18	TGTGCCAGCTCACGACAGGGTACGATCACGGAGACCCAGTACTTC	CASSRQGTITETQYF
.	TRBJ1-2	.	TRBV30	TGTGCCTGGAGGCGGGCCAGTAACTATGGCTACACCTTC	CAWRRASNYGYTF
.	TRBJ1-2	.	TRBV11-2	TGTGCCAGCAGCTTCATCCAGGGTACGGACTATGGCTACACCTTC	CASSFIQGTDYGYTF
TRBD1	TRBJ1-3	.	TRBV7-2	TGTGCCAGCAGCTCGGGACAGGCTGGAAACACCATATATTTT	CASSSGQAGNTIYF
TRBD2	TRBJ2-7	.	TRBV20-1	TGCAGTGCTAGTTGGGGGACTAGCTACCACGAGCAGTACTTC	CSASWGTSYHEQYF
.	TRBJ1-6	.	TRBV4-1	TGCGCCAGCAACCCCGAGCAGGGGTATAATTCACCCCTCCACTTT	CASNPEQGYNSPLHF
.	TRBJ1-2	.	TRBV4-3	TGCGCCAGCAGCCAAGATGGATGGGGGGGAGGTCGTGGCTACACCTTC	CASSQDGWGGGRGYTF
.	TRBJ1-2	once	TRBV20-1	TGCAGTGCTAGTGCCCTAAACTATGGCTACACCTTC	CSASALNYGYTF
.	TRBJ1-1	.	TRBV27	TGTGCCAGTACAGGGTACACTGAAGCTTTCTTT	CASTGYTEAFF
.	TRBJ1-6	.	TRBV11-2	TGTGCCAGCAGCTTCCTTCTTAGCTCGTCGGGTCATTCACCCCTCCACTTT	CASSFLLSSSGHSPLHF
.	TRBJ1-6	.	TRBV19	TGTGCCAGTAACCCACAGGACACGCATAATTCACCCCTCCACTTT	CASNPQDTHNSPLHF
TRBD2	TRBJ2-3	.	TRBV7-2	TGTGCCAGCAGCTTAGCTCCGGGACTAGCGGGGGGGCGCCCAGATACGCAGTATTTT	CASSLAPGLAGGRPDTQYF
TRBD2	TRBJ2-3	.	TRBV7-2	TGTGCCAGCAGCTTAAAACCAGCGGGGGGCCGAACCTCAGATACGCAGTATTTT	CASSLKPAGGRTSDTQYF
TRBD2	TRBJ2-7	once	TRBV30	TGTGCCTGGAGTGTAACGGCTAGCGGGAAGGGGGAGCAGTACTTC	CAWSVTASGKGEQYF
TRBD2	TRBJ2-5	few	TRBV4-3	TGCGCCAGCAGCCAGGGGACTAGCGGGTTCCAAGAGACCCAGTACTTC	CASSQGTSGFQETQYF
TRBD1	TRBJ2-7	once	TRBV6-6	TGTGCCAGCAGTTACCCTGAAGGGGACAGCTCCTACGAGCAGTACTTC	CASSYPEGDSSYEQYF
.	TRBJ1-1	.	TRBV6-5	TGTGCCAGCAGCCCCTCCTCATGGCGGAGGACGTGGGCTTTCTTT	CASSPSSWRRTWAFF
TRBD2	TRBJ2-3	.	TRBV5-4	TGTGCCAGCAGCCGGACTAGCGGGAGGACAGATACGCAGTATTTT	CASSRTSGRTDTQYF
.	TRBJ2-5	.	TRBV3-1/TRBV3-2	TGTGCCAGCAGCCAAGCGCGGCGAGGGGAGACCCAGTACTTC	CASSQARRGETQYF
.	TRBJ2-7	.	TRBV7-2	TGTGCCAGCGGGCTTCTCGTCGGCATTTCCTACGAGCAGTACTTC	CASGLLVGISYEQYF
TRBD2	TRBJ2-3	.	TRBV9	TGTGCCAGCAGCGCTACTAGCGGGGGCGAAGATACGCAGTATTTT	CASSATSGGEDTQYF
.	TRBJ2-7	.	TRBV2	TGTGCCAGCAGTGAAGGGCCCGAGCAGTACTTC	CASSEGPEQYF
.	TRBJ2-7	once	TRBV3-1/TRBV3-2	TGTGCCAGCAGCCAAGATGGCGGCGGTTCGAGCTCCTACGAGCAGTACTTC	CASSQDGGGSSSYEQYF